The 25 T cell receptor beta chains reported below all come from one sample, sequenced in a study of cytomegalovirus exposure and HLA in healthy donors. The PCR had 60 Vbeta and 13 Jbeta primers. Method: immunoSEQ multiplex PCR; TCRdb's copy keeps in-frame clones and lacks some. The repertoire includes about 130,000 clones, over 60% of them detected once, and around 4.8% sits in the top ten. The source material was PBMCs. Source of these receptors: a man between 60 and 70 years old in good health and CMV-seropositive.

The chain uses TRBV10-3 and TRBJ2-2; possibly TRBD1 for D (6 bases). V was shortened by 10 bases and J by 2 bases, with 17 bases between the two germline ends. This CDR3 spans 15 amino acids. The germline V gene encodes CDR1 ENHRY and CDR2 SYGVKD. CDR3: CATQTGTPNTGELFF. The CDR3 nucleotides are TGTGCCACACAGACCGGGACACCTAACACCGGGGAGCTGTTTTTT.

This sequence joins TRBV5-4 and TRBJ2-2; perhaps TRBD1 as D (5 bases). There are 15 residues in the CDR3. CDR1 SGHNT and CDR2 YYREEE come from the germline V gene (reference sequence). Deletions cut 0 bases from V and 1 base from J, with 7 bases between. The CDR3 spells CASSLDRRNTGELFF. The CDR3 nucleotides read TGTGCCAGCAGCTTGGACAGGAGGAACACCGGGGAGCTGTTTTTT.

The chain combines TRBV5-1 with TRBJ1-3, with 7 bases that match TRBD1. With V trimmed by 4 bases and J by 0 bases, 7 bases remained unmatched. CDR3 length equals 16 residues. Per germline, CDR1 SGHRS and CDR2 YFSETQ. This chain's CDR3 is CASSTGQASSGNTIYF. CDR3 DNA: TGCGCCAGCAGCACAGGACAGGCCAGCTCTGGAAACACCATATATTTT.

CDR3: CASNTDNSRPQHF. The CDR3 DNA reads TGTGCCAGCAATACGGACAACTCTCGGCCCCAGCATTTT. This chain connects TRBV28 to TRBJ1-5; a weak D match, TRBD1 (5 bases). Germline assignment: CDR1 MDHEN and CDR2 SYDVKM. With 7 bases removed from V and 9 bases from J, the gap between germline ends came to 16 bases. The CDR3 covers 13 residues.

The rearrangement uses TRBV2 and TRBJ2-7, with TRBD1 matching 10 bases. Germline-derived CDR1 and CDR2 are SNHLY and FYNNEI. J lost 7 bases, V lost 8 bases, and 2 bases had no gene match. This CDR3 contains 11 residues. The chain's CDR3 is CASGQGGEQYF. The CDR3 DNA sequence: TGTGCCAGCGGACAGGGGGGTGAGCAGTACTTC.

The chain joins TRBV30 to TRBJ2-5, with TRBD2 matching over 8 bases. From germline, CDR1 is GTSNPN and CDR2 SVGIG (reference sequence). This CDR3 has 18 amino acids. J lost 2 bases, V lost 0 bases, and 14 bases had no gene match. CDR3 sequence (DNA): TGTGCCTGGAGTGTACGGGGGCTCGCGGGGGGTGCTCAAGAGACCCAGTACTTC. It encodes CAWSVRGLAGGAQETQYF.

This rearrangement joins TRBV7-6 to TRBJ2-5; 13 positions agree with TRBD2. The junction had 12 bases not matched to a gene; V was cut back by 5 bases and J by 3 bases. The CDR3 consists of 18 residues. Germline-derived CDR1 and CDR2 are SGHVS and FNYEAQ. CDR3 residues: CASSPHQTSGGRKETQYF. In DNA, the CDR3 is TGTGCCAGCAGCCCCCACCAGACTAGCGGGGGGCGAAAAGAGACCCAGTACTTC.

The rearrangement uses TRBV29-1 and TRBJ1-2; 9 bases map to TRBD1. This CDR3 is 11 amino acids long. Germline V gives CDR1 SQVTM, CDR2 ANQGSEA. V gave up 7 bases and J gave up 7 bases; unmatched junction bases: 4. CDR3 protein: CSDTGGAGYTF. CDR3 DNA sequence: TGCAGCGATACAGGGGGCGCTGGCTACACCTTC.

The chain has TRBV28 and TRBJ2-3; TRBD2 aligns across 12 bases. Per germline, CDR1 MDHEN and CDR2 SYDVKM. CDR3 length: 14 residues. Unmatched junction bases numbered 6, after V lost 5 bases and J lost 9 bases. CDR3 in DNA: TGTGCCAGCAGTCCGCTAGCGGGGGGGCAGACGCAGTATTTT. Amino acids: CASSPLAGGQTQYF.

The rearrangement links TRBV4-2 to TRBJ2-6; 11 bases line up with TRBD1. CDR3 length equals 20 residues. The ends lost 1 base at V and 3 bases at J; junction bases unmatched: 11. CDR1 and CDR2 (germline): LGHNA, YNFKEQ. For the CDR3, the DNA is TGTGCCAGCAGCCAAGGAGGATTGGGACAGGGGGTTAGTGGGGCCAACGTCCTGACTTTC. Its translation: CASSQGGLGQGVSGANVLTF.

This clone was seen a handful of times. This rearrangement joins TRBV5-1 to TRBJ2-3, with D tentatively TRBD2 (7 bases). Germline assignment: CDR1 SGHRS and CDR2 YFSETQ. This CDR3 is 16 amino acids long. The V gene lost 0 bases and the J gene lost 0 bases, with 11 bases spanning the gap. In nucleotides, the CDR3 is TGCGCCAGCAGCTTGGGGGGGGGCCGGAGCACAGATACGCAGTATTTT. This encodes CASSLGGGRSTDTQYF.

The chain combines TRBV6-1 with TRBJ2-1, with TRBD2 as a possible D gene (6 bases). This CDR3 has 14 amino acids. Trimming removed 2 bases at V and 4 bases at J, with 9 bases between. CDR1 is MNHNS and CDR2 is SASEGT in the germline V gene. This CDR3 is CASSERDSYNEQFF. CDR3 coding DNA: TGTGCCAGCAGTGAACGGGACTCGTACAATGAGCAGTTCTTC.

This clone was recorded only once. This CDR3 reads CARAGTGITDTQYF. Here the CDR3 DNA reads TGTGCCAGAGCCGGGACAGGAATCACAGATACGCAGTATTTT. The chain couples TRBV2 to TRBJ2-3; 8 bases map to TRBD1. With V trimmed by 9 bases and J by 2 bases, 7 bases remained unmatched. The CDR3 consists of 14 residues. In germline, CDR1 is SNHLY, CDR2 FYNNEI.

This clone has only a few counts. In DNA form, the CDR3 reads TGTGCCAGCAGCGGGGAGTATGGGACTGAAGCTTTCTTT. As protein: CASSGEYGTEAFF. The chain has TRBV5-5 and TRBJ1-1; no reliable D call. The germline V and J ends were trimmed by 4 bases and 5 bases, with 12 bases remaining between them. The CDR3 extends over 13 amino acids. Looked up from germline, CDR1 is SGHKS and CDR2 is YYEKEE (reference sequence). Filled out from reference TRBV5-5 and TRBJ1-1, the complete variable domain reads DAGVTQSPTHLIKTRGQQVTLRCSPISGHKSVSWYQQVLGQGPQFIFQYYEKEERGRGNFPDRFSARQFPNYSSELNVNALLLGDSALYLCASSGEYGTEAFFGQGTRLTVV.

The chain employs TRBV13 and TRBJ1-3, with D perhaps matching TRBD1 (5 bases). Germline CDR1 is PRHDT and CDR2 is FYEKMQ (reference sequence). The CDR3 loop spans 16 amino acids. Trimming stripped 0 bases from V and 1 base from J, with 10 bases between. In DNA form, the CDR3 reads TGTGCCAGCAGCTTAGGCGGGGGAGCTTCTGGAAACACCATATATTTT. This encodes CASSLGGGASGNTIYF.

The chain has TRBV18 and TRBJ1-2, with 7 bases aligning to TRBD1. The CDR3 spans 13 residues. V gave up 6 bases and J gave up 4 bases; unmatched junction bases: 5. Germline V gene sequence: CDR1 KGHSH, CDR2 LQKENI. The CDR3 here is CASSLGTVYGYTF. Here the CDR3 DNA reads TGTGCCAGCTCCCTCGGGACAGTCTATGGCTACACCTTC.

CDR3 region: CASSMDSTSTDTQYF. The CDR3, as DNA: TGTGCCAGTAGTATGGACAGTACTAGCACAGATACGCAGTATTTT. The chain links TRBV19 to TRBJ2-3; D may be TRBD1 (6 bases). The CDR3 covers 15 residues. Germline-derived CDR1 and CDR2 are LNHDA and SQIVND (reference sequence). V was shortened by 3 bases and J by 0 bases, with 10 bases between the two germline ends. The full variable domain, completed using reference TRBV19 and TRBJ2-3, is DGGITQSPKYLFRKEGQNVTLSCEQNLNHDAMYWYRQDPGQGLRLIYYSQIVNDFQKGDIAEGYSVSREKKESFPLTVTSAQKNPTAFYLCASSMDSTSTDTQYFGPGTRLTVL.

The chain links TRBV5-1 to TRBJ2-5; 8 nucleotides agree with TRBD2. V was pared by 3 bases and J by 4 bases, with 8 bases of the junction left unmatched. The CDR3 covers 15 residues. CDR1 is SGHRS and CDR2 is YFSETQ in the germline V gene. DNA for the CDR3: TGCGCCAGCAGCTCGGGAGGGTCCGCCCCAGAGACCCAGTACTTC. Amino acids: CASSSGGSAPETQYF.

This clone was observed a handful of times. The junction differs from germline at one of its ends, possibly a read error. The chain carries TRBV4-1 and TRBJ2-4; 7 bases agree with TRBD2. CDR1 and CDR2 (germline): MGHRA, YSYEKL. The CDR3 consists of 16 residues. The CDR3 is CASGTGGNLAKNIQYF. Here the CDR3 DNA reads TGTGCCAGCGGTACGGGAGGCAACCTAGCCAAAAACATTCAGTACTTC.

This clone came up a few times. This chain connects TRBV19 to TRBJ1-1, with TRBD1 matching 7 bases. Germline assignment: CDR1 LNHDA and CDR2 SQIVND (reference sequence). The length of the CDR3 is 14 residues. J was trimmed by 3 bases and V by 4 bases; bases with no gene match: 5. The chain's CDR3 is CASSTLGTDTEAFF. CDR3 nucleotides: TGTGCCAGTAGTACATTGGGGACAGACACTGAAGCTTTCTTT.

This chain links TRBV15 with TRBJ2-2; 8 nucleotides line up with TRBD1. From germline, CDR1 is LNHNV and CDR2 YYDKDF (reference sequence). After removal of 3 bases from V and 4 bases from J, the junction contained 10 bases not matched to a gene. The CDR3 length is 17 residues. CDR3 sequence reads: CATSSPGGTGATGELFF. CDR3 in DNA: TGTGCCACCAGCAGTCCCGGTGGGACAGGAGCCACCGGGGAGCTGTTTTTT.

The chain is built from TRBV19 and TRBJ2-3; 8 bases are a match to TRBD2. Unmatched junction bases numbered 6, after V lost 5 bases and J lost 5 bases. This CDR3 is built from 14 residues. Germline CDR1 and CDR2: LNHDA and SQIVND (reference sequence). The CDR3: CASSVGGVVDTQYF. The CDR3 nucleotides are TGTGCCAGTAGTGTCGGGGGGGTGGTAGATACGCAGTATTTT.

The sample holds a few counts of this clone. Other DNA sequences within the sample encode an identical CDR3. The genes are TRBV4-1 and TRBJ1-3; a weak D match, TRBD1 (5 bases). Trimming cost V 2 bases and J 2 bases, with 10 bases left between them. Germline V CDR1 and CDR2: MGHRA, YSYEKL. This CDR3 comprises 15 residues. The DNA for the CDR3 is TGCGCCAGCAGCCAAAGGCAGGGTACTGGAAACACCATATATTTT. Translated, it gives CASSQRQGTGNTIYF.

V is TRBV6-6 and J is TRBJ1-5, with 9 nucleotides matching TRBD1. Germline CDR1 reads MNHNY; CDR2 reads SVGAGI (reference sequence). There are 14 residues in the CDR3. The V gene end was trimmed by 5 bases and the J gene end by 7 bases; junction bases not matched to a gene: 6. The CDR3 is CASSQTGGEQPQHF. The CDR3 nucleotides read TGTGCCAGCAGTCAAACAGGGGGCGAGCAGCCCCAGCATTTT.

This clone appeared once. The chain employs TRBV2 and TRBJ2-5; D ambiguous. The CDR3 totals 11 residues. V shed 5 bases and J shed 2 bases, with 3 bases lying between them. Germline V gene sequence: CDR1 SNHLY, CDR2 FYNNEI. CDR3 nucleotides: TGTGCCAGCAGTCATCAAGAGACCCAGTACTTC. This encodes CASSHQETQYF.